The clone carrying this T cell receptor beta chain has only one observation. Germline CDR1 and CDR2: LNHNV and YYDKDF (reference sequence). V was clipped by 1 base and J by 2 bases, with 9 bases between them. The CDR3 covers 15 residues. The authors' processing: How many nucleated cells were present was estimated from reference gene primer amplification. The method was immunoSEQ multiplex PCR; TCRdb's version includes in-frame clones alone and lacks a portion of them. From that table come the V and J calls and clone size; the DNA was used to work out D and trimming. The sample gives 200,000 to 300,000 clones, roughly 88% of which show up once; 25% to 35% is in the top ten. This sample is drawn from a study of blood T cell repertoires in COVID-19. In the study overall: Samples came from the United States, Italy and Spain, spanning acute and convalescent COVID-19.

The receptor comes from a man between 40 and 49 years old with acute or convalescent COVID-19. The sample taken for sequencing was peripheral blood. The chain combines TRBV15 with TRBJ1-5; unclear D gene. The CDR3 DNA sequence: TGTGCCACCAGCAGAGGCGGGATCGGCAATCAGCCCCAGCATTTT. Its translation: CATSRGGIGNQPQHF.